This record concerns one TCR beta chain sequence. Its antigen is not identified. The germline gives CDR1 SGDLS, CDR2 YYNGEE. CDR3 length: 15 amino acids. J lost 7 bases, V lost 0 bases, and 4 bases had no gene match. This sample was taken from a study of cytomegalovirus exposure and HLA in healthy donors. Study details: HLA-typed donors contributed around 88 million unique TCRs, which were held in an early data release. Notes on the study in general: As was reported, the HLA-A and HLA-B alleles of most subjects were accurately predicted from TCR beta sequences. Analyzed later, association rates of TCRs varied across HLA loci, with DRB1 most and HLA-C fewest. Reported results showed that the classifier diagnosed cytomegalovirus status with high specificity and sensitivity.

The study ran its PCR with 60 Vbeta and 13 Jbeta primers. Repertoires were generated with immunoSEQ multiplex PCR, while TCRdb's copy carries only in-frame clones and drops some. The table records around 130,000 clones, approximately 80% of them present only once. This chain joins TRBV9 and TRBJ1-4, with 9 bases fitting TRBD1. Input material: PBMCs. This receptor was identified in a woman in her late teens or twenties in good health and CMV-seronegative. The DNA of the CDR3 is TGTGCCAGCAGCGTAGAGATGGGACAGGGTGAAAAACTGTTTTTT. Residues: CASSVEMGQGEKLFF.